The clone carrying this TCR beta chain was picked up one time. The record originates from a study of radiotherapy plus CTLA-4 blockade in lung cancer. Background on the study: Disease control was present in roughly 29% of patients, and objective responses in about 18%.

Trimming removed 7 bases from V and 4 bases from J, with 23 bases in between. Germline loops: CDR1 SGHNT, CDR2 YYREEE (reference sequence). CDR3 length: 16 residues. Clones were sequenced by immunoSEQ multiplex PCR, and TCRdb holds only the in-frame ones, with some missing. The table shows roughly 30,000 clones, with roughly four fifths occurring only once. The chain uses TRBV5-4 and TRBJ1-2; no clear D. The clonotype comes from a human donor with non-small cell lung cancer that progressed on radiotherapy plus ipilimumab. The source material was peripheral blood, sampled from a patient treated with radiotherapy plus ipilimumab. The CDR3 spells CASRVNLPGKTYGYTF. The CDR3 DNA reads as TGTGCCAGCCGAGTAAACTTACCAGGAAAGACCTATGGCTACACCTTC.